What follows are 18 T cell receptor beta chains derived from one specimen sequenced in a study of T cells in localized non-small cell lung cancer. The method was immunoSEQ multiplex PCR; TCRdb's version includes in-frame clones alone and lacks a portion of them. The sample has roughly 48,000 clones, 70% to 80% seen once; the top ten hold roughly a sixth. Source: peripheral blood, taken before any cancer treatment. These receptors all stem from a man aged 40-75 years with stage I squamous cell lung carcinoma.

The V call is TRBV15, the J call TRBJ1-4; the match to TRBD1 covers 8 bases. Germline CDR1 is LNHNV and CDR2 is YYDKDF (reference sequence). V lost 0 bases and J lost 3; bases outside the gene matches: 12. There are 19 residues in the CDR3. CDR3 nucleotide sequence: TGTGCCACCAGCAGAGATCCCCCCCCAGGGGGCACATCTAATGAAAAACTGTTTTTT. Translation: CATSRDPPPGGTSNEKLFF.

The chain recombines TRBV7-3 with TRBJ1-1, with D possibly matching TRBD1 (5 bases). The CDR3 is made up of 15 amino acids. Germline V gene sequence: CDR1 SGHTA, CDR2 FQGTGA. Trimming took 4 bases from V and 4 from J, leaving 16 bases between them. CDR3 amino acids: CASSYPGLAPTEAFF. For the CDR3, the DNA is TGTGCCAGCAGCTATCCGGGACTCGCCCCCACTGAAGCTTTCTTT.

This chain joins TRBV7-9 and TRBJ2-2; the D gene is possibly TRBD1 (5 bases). V was shortened by 9 bases and J by 1 base, with 9 bases between the two germline ends. The CDR3 has 13 amino acids. Germline assignment: CDR1 SEHNR and CDR2 FQNEAQ (reference sequence). The CDR3 region has the DNA TGTGCCAGAAGGGGTCAGAACACCGGGGAGCTGTTTTTT. Protein sequence: CARRGQNTGELFF.

The rearrangement links TRBV2 to TRBJ1-5, with 7 bases fitting TRBD1. The CDR3 contains 15 residues. Unmatched junction bases numbered 5, after V lost 6 bases and J lost 0 bases. Germline-derived CDR1 and CDR2 are SNHLY and FYNNEI. CDR3 sequence: CASSAQGGSNQPQHF. The CDR3 DNA reads TGTGCCAGCAGCGCTCAGGGGGGTAGCAATCAGCCCCAGCATTTT.

This clone is medium-sized. The chain links TRBV18 to TRBJ2-1; the match to TRBD2 covers 10 bases. The ends lost 0 bases at V and 6 bases at J; junction bases unmatched: 5. Germline CDR1 KGHSH, CDR2 LQKENI. This CDR3 region has 16 residues. The CDR3 loop is CASSPPSSGGGNEQFF. For the CDR3, the DNA is TGTGCCAGCTCACCACCGTCCAGCGGGGGGGGCAATGAGCAGTTCTTC.

The chain carries TRBV28 and TRBJ2-2; D assignment may be TRBD1 or TRBD2 (5 bases each). The CDR3 is 14 amino acids. Germline V gene lookup returns CDR1 MDHEN and CDR2 SYDVKM. The germline V and J ends were trimmed by 11 bases and 0 bases, with 13 bases remaining between them. The CDR3 nucleotides are TGTGCCGCCACGGTGGGGGCGAACACCGGGGAGCTGTTTTTT. This codes for CAATVGANTGELFF. Full variable domain (remainder filled in from reference TRBV28 and TRBJ2-2): DVKVTQSSRYLVKRTGEKVFLECVQDMDHENMFWYRQDPGLGLRLIYFSYDVKMKEKGDIPEGYSVSREKKERFSLILESASTNQTSMYLCAATVGANTGELFFGEGSRLTVL.

The table lists this clone with a few counts. The genes are TRBV14 and TRBJ2-3; weak D call: TRBD2 (6 bases). The V and J ends lost 4 bases and 3 bases respectively, with 23 bases between them. The CDR3 spans 18 residues. Germline-derived CDR1 and CDR2 are SGHDN and FVKESK. CDR3 in DNA: TGTGCCAGCAGCCTTAGGCACGGGACTCAGACCACTACAGATACGCAGTATTTT. It yields the protein CASSLRHGTQTTTDTQYF.

V gene TRBV7-2 combines with J gene TRBJ2-7; D is unresolved. V lost 5 bases, J lost 6 bases, and 17 bases lay in between. Germline loops: CDR1 SGHTA, CDR2 FQGNSA. The CDR3 spans 14 residues. Here the CDR3 DNA reads TGTGCCAGCAGCCGCACCCGGGCCACCGCCGAGCAGTACTTC. This codes for CASSRTRATAEQYF.

V usage is TRBV6-5 and J usage is TRBJ1-1; D is unresolved. Trimming left V 4 bases short and J 9 bases short, with 18 bases between. Germline lookup yields CDR1 MNHEY and CDR2 SVGAGI. This CDR3 comprises 14 residues. This CDR3 is CASSSLHKESKAFF. CDR3 DNA: TGTGCCAGCAGTTCACTCCACAAAGAGAGTAAAGCTTTCTTT.

For the CDR3, the DNA is TGTGCCAGCAGCTTAGGGGGCCACCTACAAGAGACCCAGTACTTC. This gives the protein CASSLGGHLQETQYF. The rearrangement links TRBV7-2 to TRBJ2-5; TRBD1 is a possible D gene (5 bases). The V end lost 1 base, the J end lost 2 bases, and 11 bases lay between the germline ends. Germline values: CDR1 SGHTA, CDR2 FQGNSA. The CDR3 is 15 amino acids.

V and J are TRBV27 and TRBJ1-1, with a tentative D call TRBD1 (6 bases). Trimming took 3 bases from V and 2 from J, leaving 13 bases between them. This CDR3 spans 15 amino acids. Germline values: CDR1 MNHEY, CDR2 SMNVEV (reference sequence). This chain's CDR3 is CASSLGGSGNTEAFF. The CDR3 coding sequence is TGTGCCAGCAGTTTGGGGGGCAGCGGAAACACTGAAGCTTTCTTT.

The rearrangement uses TRBV5-4 and TRBJ2-7, with a weak D call TRBD2 (5 bases). The CDR3 runs to 14 residues. Germline values: CDR1 SGHNT, CDR2 YYREEE (reference sequence). With 2 bases removed from V and 0 bases from J, the gap between germline ends came to 9 bases. CDR3 sequence reads: CASSFGGSSYEQYF. DNA for the CDR3: TGTGCCAGCAGCTTCGGAGGAAGCTCCTACGAGCAGTACTTC.

The chain employs TRBV28 and TRBJ2-5, with D maybe TRBD2 (6 bases). The germline CDR1 and CDR2 sequences are MDHEN and SYDVKM. The CDR3 loop spans 16 amino acids. Trimming stripped 6 bases from V and 5 bases from J, with 22 bases between. The CDR3 sequence is CASRSPTRGQRETQYF. The DNA of the CDR3 is TGTGCCAGCAGATCCCCGACTAGGGGCCAAAGGGAGACCCAGTACTTC.

The genes are TRBV30 and TRBJ2-2, with no clear D. Trimming took 2 bases from V and 8 from J, leaving 6 bases between them. The CDR3 contains 11 residues. Germline V gives CDR1 GTSNPN, CDR2 SVGIG (reference sequence). The CDR3 coding sequence is TGTGCCTGGAGTCTGGGTGGGGAGCTGTTTTTT. This gives the protein CAWSLGGELFF.

V is TRBV30 and J is TRBJ2-1, with 10 bases that match TRBD2. Germline V CDR1 and CDR2: GTSNPN, SVGIG (reference sequence). This CDR3 is 15 amino acids long. Trimming at V came to 1 base and at J to 4 bases, leaving 4 bases not matched to a gene. The CDR3 nucleotides read TGTGCCTGGAGTGCAGGACTAGCGGTGTACAATGAGCAGTTCTTC. Residues: CAWSAGLAVYNEQFF.

This chain connects TRBV6-5 to TRBJ1-3; D remains ambiguous. Germline CDR1 MNHEY, CDR2 SVGAGI. This CDR3 has 12 residues. V shed 8 bases and J shed 3 bases, with 8 bases lying between them. The CDR3 spells CASHSNGNTIYF. As DNA, the CDR3 is TGTGCCAGCCACTCCAATGGAAACACCATATATTTT.

In its sample, this clone was seen a few times. The gene calls are TRBV7-7 and TRBJ2-3, with D possibly being TRBD2 (5 bases). Germline values: CDR1 SSHAT, CDR2 FNYEAQ (reference sequence). This CDR3 contains 13 residues. Trimming left V 6 bases short and J 0 bases short, with 7 bases between. The CDR3 sequence is CASSRTSTDTQYF. In DNA, the CDR3 is TGTGCCAGCAGTCGGACTAGCACAGATACGCAGTATTTT.

This rearrangement joins TRBV7-9 to TRBJ2-7; TRBD1 is a possible D gene (6 bases). Trimming left V 2 bases short and J 4 bases short, with 12 bases between. In germline, CDR1 is SEHNR, CDR2 FQNEAQ (reference sequence). The CDR3 covers 14 residues. CDR3 loop: CASSLKGQQYEQYF. CDR3 nucleotides: TGTGCCAGCAGCTTAAAGGGACAACAGTACGAGCAGTACTTC.